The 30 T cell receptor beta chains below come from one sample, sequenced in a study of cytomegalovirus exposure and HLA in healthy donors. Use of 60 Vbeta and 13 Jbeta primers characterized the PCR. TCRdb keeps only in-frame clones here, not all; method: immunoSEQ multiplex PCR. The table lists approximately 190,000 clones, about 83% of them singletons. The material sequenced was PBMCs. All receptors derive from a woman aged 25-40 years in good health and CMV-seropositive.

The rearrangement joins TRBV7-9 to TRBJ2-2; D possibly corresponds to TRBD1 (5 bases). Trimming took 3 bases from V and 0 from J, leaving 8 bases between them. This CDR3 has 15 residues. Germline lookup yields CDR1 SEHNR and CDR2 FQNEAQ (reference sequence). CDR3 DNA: TGTGCCAGCAGCTTTACAGGCACGAACACCGGGGAGCTGTTTTTT. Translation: CASSFTGTNTGELFF.

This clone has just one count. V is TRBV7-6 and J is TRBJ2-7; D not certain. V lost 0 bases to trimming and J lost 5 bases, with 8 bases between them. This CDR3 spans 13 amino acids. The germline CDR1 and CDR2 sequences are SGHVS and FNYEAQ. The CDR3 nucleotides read TGTGCCAGCAGCTTAGCGCATAGAAACGAGCAGTACTTC. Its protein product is CASSLAHRNEQYF.

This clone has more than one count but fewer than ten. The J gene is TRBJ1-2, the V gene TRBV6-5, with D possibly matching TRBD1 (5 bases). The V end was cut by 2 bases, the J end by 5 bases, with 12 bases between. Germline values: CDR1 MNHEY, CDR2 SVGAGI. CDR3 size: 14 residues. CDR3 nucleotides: TGTGCCAGCAGTTACCGGGGGGATTGGTATGGCTACACCTTC. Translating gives CASSYRGDWYGYTF.

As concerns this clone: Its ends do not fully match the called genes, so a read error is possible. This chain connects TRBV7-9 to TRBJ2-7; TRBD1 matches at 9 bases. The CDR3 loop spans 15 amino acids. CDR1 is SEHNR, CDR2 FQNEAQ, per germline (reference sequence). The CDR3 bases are TGTTCCAGCAGTCAACAACAGGGGGCGGGCGACGAGCAGTACTTC. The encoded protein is CSSSQQQGAGDEQYF. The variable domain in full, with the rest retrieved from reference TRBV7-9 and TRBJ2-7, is DTGVSQNPRHKITKRGQNVTFRCDPISEHNRLYWYRQTLGQGPEFLTYFQNEAQLEKSRLLSDRFSAERPKGSFSTLEIQRTEQGDSAMYLCSSSQQQGAGDEQYFGPGTRLTVT.

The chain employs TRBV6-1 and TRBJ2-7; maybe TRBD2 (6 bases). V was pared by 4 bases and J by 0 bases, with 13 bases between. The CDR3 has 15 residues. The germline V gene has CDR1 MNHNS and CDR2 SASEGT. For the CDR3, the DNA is TGTGCCAGCAGTGTAGTAGCGGATCCCTCCTACGAGCAGTACTTC. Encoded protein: CASSVVADPSYEQYF.

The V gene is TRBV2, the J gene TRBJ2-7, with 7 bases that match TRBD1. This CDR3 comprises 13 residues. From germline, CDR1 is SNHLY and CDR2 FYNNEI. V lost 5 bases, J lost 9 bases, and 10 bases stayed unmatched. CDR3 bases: TGTGCCAGCAGTATAGACAGGGCCCCCGTGCAGTACTTC. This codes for CASSIDRAPVQYF.

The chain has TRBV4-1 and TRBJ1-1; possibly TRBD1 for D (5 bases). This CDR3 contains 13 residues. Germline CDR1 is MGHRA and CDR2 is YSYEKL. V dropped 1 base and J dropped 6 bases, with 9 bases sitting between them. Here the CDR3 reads CASSQGRDPEAFF. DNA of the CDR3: TGCGCCAGCAGCCAAGGGAGGGACCCTGAAGCTTTCTTT.

The CDR3 here is CASSYVGNPNEKLFF. CDR3 sequence (DNA): TGTGCCAGCAGCTACGTCGGTAATCCTAATGAAAAACTGTTTTTT. This chain joins TRBV11-1 and TRBJ1-4; D gene ambiguous. Germline V gene sequence: CDR1 SGHAT, CDR2 FQDESV (reference sequence). The ends were cut back, 4 bases at V and 3 bases at J, with 12 bases in the middle. This CDR3 is 15 amino acids long.

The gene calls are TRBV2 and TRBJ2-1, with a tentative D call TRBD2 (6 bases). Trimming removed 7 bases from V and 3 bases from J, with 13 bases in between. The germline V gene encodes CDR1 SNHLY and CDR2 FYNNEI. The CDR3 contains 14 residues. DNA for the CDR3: TGTGCCAGCAAGGAGGGGCCCCTCTACAATGAGCAGTTCTTC. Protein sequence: CASKEGPLYNEQFF.

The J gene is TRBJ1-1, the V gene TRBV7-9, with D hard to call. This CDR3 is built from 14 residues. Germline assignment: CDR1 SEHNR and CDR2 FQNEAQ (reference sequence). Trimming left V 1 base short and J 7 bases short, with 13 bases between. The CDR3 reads CASSLDLGGSEAFF. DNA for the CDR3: TGTGCCAGCAGCTTAGATTTGGGTGGGAGTGAAGCTTTCTTT.

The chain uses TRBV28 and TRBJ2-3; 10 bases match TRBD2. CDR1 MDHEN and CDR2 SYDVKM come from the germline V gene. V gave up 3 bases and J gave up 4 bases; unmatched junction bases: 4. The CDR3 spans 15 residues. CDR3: CASSFTSGTADTQYF. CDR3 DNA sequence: TGTGCCAGCAGTTTTACTAGCGGGACGGCAGATACGCAGTATTTT.

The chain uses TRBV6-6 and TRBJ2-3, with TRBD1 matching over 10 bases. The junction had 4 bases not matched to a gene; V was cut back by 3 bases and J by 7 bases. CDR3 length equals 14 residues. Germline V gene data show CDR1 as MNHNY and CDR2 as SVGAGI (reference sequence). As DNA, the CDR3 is TGTGCCAGCAGTTATGGGACAGGGGATTATACGCAGTATTTT. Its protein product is CASSYGTGDYTQYF.

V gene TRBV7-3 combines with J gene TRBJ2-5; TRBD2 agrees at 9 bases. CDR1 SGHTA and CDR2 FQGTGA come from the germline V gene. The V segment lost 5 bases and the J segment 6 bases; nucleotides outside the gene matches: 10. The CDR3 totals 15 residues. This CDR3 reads CASSPGGGGEKTQYF. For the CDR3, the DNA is TGTGCCAGCAGCCCTGGGGGCGGGGGGGAAAAGACCCAGTACTTC.

The CDR3 DNA sequence: TGTGCCAGTAGTATAACTAGAAAGCCAGCAGATACGCAGTATTTT. Translated, it gives CASSITRKPADTQYF. The rearrangement joins TRBV19 to TRBJ2-3; possible D gene TRBD2, 5 bases. The CDR3 is made up of 15 amino acids. Trimming removed 2 bases at V and 4 bases at J, with 13 bases between. Germline V gene sequence: CDR1 LNHDA, CDR2 SQIVND (reference sequence).

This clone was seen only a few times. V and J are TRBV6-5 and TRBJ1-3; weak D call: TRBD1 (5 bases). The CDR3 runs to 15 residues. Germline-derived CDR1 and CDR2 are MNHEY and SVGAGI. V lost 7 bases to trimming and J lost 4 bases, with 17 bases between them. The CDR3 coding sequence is TGTGCCAGCAAAAACTCCGGGACTGTAGGAAACACCATATATTTT. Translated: CASKNSGTVGNTIYF.

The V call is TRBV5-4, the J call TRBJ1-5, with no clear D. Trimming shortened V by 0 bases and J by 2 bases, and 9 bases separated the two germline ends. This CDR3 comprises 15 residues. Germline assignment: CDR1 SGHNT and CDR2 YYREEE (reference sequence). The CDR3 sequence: CASSLGASRNQPQHF. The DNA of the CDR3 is TGTGCCAGCAGCTTGGGAGCCTCTCGCAATCAGCCCCAGCATTTT.

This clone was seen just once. The CDR3 here is CASSYDRATLAHGYTF. The CDR3, as DNA: TGTGCCAGCAGTTACGACAGGGCAACACTCGCCCATGGCTACACCTTC. The chain has TRBV6-5 and TRBJ1-2, with TRBD1 matching over 7 bases. The V segment lost 2 bases and the J segment 6 bases; nucleotides outside the gene matches: 12. This CDR3 is built from 16 residues. Germline V lookup: CDR1 MNHEY, CDR2 SVGAGI.

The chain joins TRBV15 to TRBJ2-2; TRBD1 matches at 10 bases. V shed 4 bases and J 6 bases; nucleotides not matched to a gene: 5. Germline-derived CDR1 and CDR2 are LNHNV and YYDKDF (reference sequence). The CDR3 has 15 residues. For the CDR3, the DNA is TGTGCCACCAGCAAGGGACAGGGGCTCGCCGGGGAGCTGTTTTTT. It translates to CATSKGQGLAGELFF.

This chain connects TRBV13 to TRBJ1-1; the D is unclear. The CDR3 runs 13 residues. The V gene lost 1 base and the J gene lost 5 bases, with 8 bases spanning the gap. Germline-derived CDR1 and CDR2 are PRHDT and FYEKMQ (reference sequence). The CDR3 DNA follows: TGTGCCAGCAGCTTAGCATCCAGGACTGAAGCTTTCTTT. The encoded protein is CASSLASRTEAFF.

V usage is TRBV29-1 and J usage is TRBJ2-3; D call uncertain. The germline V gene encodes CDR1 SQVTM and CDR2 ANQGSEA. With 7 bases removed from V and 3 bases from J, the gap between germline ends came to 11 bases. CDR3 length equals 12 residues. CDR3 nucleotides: TGCAGCGAAGTAGCCGGGACAGATACGCAGTATTTT. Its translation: CSEVAGTDTQYF.

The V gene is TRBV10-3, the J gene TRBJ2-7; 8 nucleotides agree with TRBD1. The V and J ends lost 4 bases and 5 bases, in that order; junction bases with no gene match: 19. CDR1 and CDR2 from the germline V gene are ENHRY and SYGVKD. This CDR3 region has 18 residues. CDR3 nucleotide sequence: TGTGCCATCAGTGTGGTCCCCCTTCCCCAGACAGGGGCCGACGAGCAGTACTTC. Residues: CAISVVPLPQTGADEQYF.

DNA of the CDR3: TGTGCCAGCAGTTTATCATACAGGCAGGGCAATCAGCCCCAGCATTTT. Translated, it gives CASSLSYRQGNQPQHF. This chain connects TRBV27 to TRBJ1-5, with D possibly matching TRBD1 (5 bases). Germline-derived CDR1 and CDR2 are MNHEY and SMNVEV (reference sequence). V lost 0 bases to trimming and J lost 2 bases, with 11 bases between them. The CDR3 has 16 residues.

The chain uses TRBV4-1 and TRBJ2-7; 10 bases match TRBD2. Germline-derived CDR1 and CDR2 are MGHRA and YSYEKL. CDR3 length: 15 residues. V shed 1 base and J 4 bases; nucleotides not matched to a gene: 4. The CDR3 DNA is TGCGCCAGCAGCCAAGGTGGGACTAGCGAATACGAGCAGTACTTC. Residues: CASSQGGTSEYEQYF.

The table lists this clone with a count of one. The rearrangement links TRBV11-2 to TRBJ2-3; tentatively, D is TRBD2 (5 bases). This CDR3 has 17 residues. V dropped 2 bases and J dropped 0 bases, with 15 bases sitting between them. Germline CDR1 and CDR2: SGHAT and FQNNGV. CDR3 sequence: CASSLREWETSTDTQYF. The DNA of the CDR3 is TGTGCCAGCAGCTTAAGAGAGTGGGAGACTAGCACAGATACGCAGTATTTT.

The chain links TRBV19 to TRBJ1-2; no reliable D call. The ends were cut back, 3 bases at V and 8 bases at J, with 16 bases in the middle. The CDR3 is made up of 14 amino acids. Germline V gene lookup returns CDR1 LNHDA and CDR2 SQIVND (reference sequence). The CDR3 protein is CASSITSMAPGYTF. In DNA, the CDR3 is TGTGCCAGTAGTATTACCTCCATGGCCCCCGGCTACACCTTC.

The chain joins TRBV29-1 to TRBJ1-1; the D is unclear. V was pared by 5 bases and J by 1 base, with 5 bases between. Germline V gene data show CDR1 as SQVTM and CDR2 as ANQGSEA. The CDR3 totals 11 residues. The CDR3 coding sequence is TGCAGCGTTCTAACGAACACTGAAGCTTTCTTT. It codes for CSVLTNTEAFF.

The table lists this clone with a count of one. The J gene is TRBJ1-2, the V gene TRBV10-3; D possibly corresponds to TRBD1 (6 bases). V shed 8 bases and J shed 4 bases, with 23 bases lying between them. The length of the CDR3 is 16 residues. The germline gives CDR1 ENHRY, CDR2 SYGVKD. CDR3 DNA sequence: TGTGCCATCCCCGGAACCCGGGACACTATCCCCTATGGCTACACCTTC. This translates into CAIPGTRDTIPYGYTF.

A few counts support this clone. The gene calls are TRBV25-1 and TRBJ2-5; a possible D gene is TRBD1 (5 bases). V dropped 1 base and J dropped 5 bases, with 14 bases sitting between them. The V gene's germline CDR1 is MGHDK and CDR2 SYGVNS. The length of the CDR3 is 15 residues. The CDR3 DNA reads TGTGCCAGCAGTGAATCAGGGCCCATAGAGGAGACCCAGTACTTC. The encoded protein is CASSESGPIEETQYF.

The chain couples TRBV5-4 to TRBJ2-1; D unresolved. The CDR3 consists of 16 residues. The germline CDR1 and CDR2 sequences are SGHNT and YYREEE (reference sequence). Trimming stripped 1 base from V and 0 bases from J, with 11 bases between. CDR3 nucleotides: TGTGCCAGCAGCTTGCGGTTGCGAGGCTCCTACAATGAGCAGTTCTTC. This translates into CASSLRLRGSYNEQFF. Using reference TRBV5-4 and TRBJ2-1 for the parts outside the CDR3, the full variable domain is ETGVTQSPTHLIKTRGQQVTLRCSSQSGHNTVSWYQQALGQGPQFIFQYYREEENGRGNFPPRFSGLQFPNYSSELNVNALELDDSALYLCASSLRLRGSYNEQFFGPGTRLTVL.

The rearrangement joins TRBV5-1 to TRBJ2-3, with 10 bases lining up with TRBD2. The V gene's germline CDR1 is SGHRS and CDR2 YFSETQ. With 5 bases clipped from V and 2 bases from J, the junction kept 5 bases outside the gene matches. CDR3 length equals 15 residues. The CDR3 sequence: CASSRTSGPTDTQYF. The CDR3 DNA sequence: TGCGCCAGCAGTCGGACTAGCGGACCCACAGATACGCAGTATTTT.